The rows below give T cell receptor beta chains drawn from one sample of a study of beta chain features in type 1 diabetes. Repertoires were generated with immunoSEQ multiplex PCR, while TCRdb's copy carries only in-frame clones and drops some. Here the sample spans hundreds of thousands of clones, around 12% being singletons. Sequencing input: naive CD4+ T cells from blood. The receptors stem from a man aged 18 to 29 in good health. The CDR3 runs from the conserved cysteine through the conserved F or W. The order of the fields is clone size, D gene, V gene, CDR3 length, CDR3 protein. D genes are given only for firm matches. Only part of the rows carry a size: once, few, many, or a class if the clone is expanded.

>.|.|TRBV19|13
CASSNQGSSPLHF
>.|.|TRBV11-2|12
CASSPGLQPQHF
>.|TRBD1|TRBV18|16
CASSPQNRGSYNEQFF
>.|TRBD1|TRBV19|16
CASRNWDRTTGNTIYF
>.|.|TRBV5-5|11
CASSRAGEQYF
>.|.|TRBV7-2|14
CASSLKFRSYEQYF
>.|TRBD1|TRBV27|15
CASGRQGPNSYEQYF
>few|.|TRBV29-1|14
CSVDRPGLYNEQFF
>.|TRBD2|TRBV7-2|14
CASSFLLATYEQYF
>few|.|TRBV18|14
CASSPRSGREKLFF
>.|.|TRBV5-1|13
CASSLGQRYEQYF
>.|TRBD1|TRBV9|15
CASSADRERGSPLHF
>few|TRBD1|TRBV29-1|13
CSVPGQSTDTQYF
>.|.|TRBV9|14
CASSVGAAHNEQFF
>.|TRBD2|TRBV9|16
CASSVGTGRAVDTQYF
>once|.|TRBV12-1|14
CASSPYRENTEAFF
>.|TRBD1|TRBV2|14
CASSKDRALETQYF
>.|TRBD1|TRBV14|18
CASSPRDRGHSTKNIQYF
>few|.|TRBV27|13
CASSLVQGDTQYF
>.|TRBD2|TRBV15|16
CATSRLAGGVNNEQFF
>.|TRBD1|TRBV7-9|15
CASSLGETGRGEQYF
>few|TRBD2|TRBV4-1|16
CASSQDFLAGTYEQYF
>few|TRBD2|TRBV7-2|16
CASSLASGRITDTQYF
>few|TRBD2|TRBV28|14
CASSRGGSTDTQYF
>.|.|TRBV5-1|13
CASSLDVTLEQYF
>few|.|TRBV18|14
CASSPRSQGYEQYF
>.|.|TRBV30|13
CAWATVSRSEAFF
>few|.|TRBV5-4|13
CASSPGQKNGYTF
>.|.|TRBV10-3|14
CAISDSRASYEQYF
>few|TRBD1|TRBV28|14
CASSSQGRNQPQHF
>few|TRBD2|TRBV28|17
CASSSPSGNTNTGELFF
>few|.|TRBV5-4|14
CASSLPGVQETQYF
>.|TRBD1|TRBV25-1|13
CASSNQGAGPQHF
>.|.|TRBV9|14
CASSVGGPDTEAFF
>.|.|TRBV30|13
CAWSWGPQETQYF
>.|TRBD1|TRBV6-1|12
CASRRGPDEQYF
>few|TRBD1|TRBV9|16
CASSPRTGGDTGELFF
>few|.|TRBV6-5|13
CASSYPGSYEQYF
>.|.|TRBV9|15
CASSVEGAPLYEQYF
>.|.|TRBV4-1|15
CASSRFGPLDTEAFF